Shown below are 2 T cell receptor beta chains from a single sample sequenced in a study of shared clonotypes between healthy human individuals. It was CD45RO-negative cells, positively selected for CCR7, that made up naive CD8 cells, with terminally differentiated effector memory CD45RA+ cells excluded. Some clones are missing from TCRdb's copy, which holds only in-frame ones; the method was immunoSEQ multiplex PCR. The repertoire includes about 870,000 clones, 80% to 95% of them detected once, and around 24% sits in the top ten. The source material was naive CD8+ T cells sorted from blood. The receptor source for this set is a man aged 30 to 39 in good health.

The chain combines TRBV29-1 with TRBJ2-3; D not resolved. The germline V and J ends were trimmed by 4 bases and 1 base, with 12 bases remaining between them. Germline V gene lookup returns CDR1 SQVTM and CDR2 ANQGSEA. This CDR3 is 14 amino acids long. Here the CDR3 DNA reads TGCAGCGTTGTTGGTCTTGGGGGCACAGATACGCAGTATTTT. Amino acids: CSVVGLGGTDTQYF.

This rearrangement joins TRBV13 to TRBJ2-3; no definite D call. CDR3 length: 14 amino acids. Germline lookup yields CDR1 PRHDT and CDR2 FYEKMQ (reference sequence). Deletions cut 0 bases from V and 6 bases from J, with 10 bases between. CDR3 residues: CASSLGTSPDTQYF. CDR3 sequence (DNA): TGTGCCAGCAGCTTAGGTACTTCGCCTGATACGCAGTATTTT.